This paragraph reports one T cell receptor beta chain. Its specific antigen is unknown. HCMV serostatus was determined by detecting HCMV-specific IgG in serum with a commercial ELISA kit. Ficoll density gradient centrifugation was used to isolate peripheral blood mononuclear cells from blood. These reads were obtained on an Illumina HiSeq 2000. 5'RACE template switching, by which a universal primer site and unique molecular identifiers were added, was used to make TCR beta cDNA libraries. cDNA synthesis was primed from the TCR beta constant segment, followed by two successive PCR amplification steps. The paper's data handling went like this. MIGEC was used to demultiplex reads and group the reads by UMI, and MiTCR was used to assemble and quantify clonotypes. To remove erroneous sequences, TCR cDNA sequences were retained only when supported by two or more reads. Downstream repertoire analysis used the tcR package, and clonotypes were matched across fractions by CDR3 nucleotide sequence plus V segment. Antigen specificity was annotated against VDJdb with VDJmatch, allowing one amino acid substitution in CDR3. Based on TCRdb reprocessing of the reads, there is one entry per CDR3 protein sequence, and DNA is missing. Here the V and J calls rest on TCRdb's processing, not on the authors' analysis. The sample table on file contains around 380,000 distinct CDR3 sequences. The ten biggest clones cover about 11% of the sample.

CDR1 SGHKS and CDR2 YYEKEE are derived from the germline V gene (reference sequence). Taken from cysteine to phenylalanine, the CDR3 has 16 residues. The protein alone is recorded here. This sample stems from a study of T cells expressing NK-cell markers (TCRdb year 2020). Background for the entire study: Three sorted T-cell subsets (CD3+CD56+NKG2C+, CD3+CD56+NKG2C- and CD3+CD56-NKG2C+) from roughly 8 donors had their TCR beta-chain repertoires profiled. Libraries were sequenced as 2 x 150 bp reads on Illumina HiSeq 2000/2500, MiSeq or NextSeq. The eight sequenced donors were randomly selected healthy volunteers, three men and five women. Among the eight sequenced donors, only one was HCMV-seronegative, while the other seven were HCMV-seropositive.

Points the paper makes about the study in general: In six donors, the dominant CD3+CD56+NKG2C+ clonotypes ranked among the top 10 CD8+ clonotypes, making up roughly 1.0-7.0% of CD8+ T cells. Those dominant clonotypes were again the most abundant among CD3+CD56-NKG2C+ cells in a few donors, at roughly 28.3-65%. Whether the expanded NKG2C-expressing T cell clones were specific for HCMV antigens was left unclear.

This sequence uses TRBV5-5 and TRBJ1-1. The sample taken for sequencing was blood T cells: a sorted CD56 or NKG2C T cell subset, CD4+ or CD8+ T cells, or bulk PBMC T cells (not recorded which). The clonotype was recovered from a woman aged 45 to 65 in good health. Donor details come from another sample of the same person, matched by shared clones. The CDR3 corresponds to CASSGSTGLLNTEAFF.